The 18 T cell receptor beta chains below were found in one sample sequenced in a study of vaccination effects on CD4 cells after COVID-19 (dated 2022 in TCRdb). To identify antigen-specific CD4+ T cell clonotypes by their expansion, the ViraFEST assay first stimulated PBMC with viral peptide pools and then applied TCR sequencing. After approximately eleven days of culture, CD4+ T cells were isolated with the EasySep CD4+ T cell isolation kit. None of the healthy vaccine recipients had a prior SARS-CoV-2 infection, which was confirmed by nucleocapsid antibody tests that came back negative both before and after vaccination. Antigens for these TCRs are unknown. The library was generated by the immunoSEQ multiplex PCR assay. Not all clones reach the TCRdb copy of this immuneACCESS table, which keeps in-frame sequences only. Checked studies attribute under half of the gap to unresolved V genes and leave the rest unexplained. The sample has about 63,000 clones on record, about 79% of them singletons. The ten largest clones add up to 3% to 4% of the sample.

Sequencing used CD4+ T cells from PBMCs cultured with HCoV-OC43 spike peptides, obtained before COVID-19 vaccination. The cell subset or site label, read with the paper, signifies: HCoV-OC43 spike overlapping peptide pool stimulation. The receptors stem from a human donor who received a COVID-19 vaccine.

The chain combines TRBV3-1 (or the pseudogene TRBV3-2) with TRBJ2-7; 9 positions match TRBD1. This CDR3 spans 14 amino acids. With V trimmed by 3 bases and J by 7 bases, 7 bases remained unmatched. CDR1 LGHDT and CDR2 YNNKEL come from the germline V gene (reference sequence). CDR3: CASSQGQGVREQYV. The CDR3 nucleotides are TGTGCCAGCAGCCAGGGACAGGGAGTAAGAGAGCAGTACGTC.

This clone showed up just a few times. CDR3 region: CASAGFSGNTIYF. In DNA form, the CDR3 reads TGTGCCAGCGCCGGGTTCTCTGGAAACACCATATATTTT. The chain couples TRBV27 to TRBJ1-3; no clear D. Trimming pared 8 bases from V and 0 bases from J, leaving 8 bases between. Germline assignment: CDR1 MNHEY and CDR2 SMNVEV (reference sequence). The CDR3 length is 13 residues.

The chain couples TRBV4-1 to TRBJ1-5; D is uncertain. CDR3 length equals 17 residues. V shed 0 bases and J shed 5 bases, with 17 bases lying between them. CDR1 MGHRA and CDR2 YSYEKL come from the germline V gene. CDR3 nucleotides: TGCGCCAGCAGCCAAGATCCGGGCCCGGGGAAAGATCAGCCCCAGCATTTT. Its protein product is CASSQDPGPGKDQPQHF.

The V call is TRBV2, the J call TRBJ2-5, with 12 bases identical to TRBD1. V shed 6 bases, J shed 5 bases, and the junction held 10 bases outside the gene matches. Per germline, CDR1 SNHLY and CDR2 FYNNEI. CDR3 size: 16 residues. The CDR3 DNA follows: TGTGCCAGCAGACCAAGCGGGACAGGGGGCAGGGAGACCCAGTACTTC. It codes for CASRPSGTGGRETQYF.

The rearrangement uses TRBV29-1 and TRBJ2-7; D is perhaps TRBD1 (5 bases). Trimming shortened V by 8 bases and J by 2 bases, and 19 bases separated the two germline ends. CDR3 length: 14 residues. Germline values: CDR1 SQVTM, CDR2 ANQGSEA. As DNA, the CDR3 is TGCAGCCGTAGGACAACCCAGTACGCCTACGAGCAGTACGTC. Protein product: CSRRTTQYAYEQYV.

This chain connects TRBV6-5 to TRBJ2-1, with 14 nucleotides matching TRBD2. The germline V gene has CDR1 MNHEY and CDR2 SVGAGI. V lost 7 bases to trimming and J lost 9 bases; unmatched junction nucleotides: 8. The CDR3 covers 15 residues. CDR3 sequence reads: CASIGLAGGGGEQFF. The CDR3 DNA is TGTGCCAGCATCGGACTAGCGGGGGGCGGAGGTGAGCAGTTCTTC.

This clone was picked up a small number of times. The genes are TRBV5-1 and TRBJ1-1, with a tentative D call TRBD1 (5 bases). Germline V CDR1 and CDR2: SGHRS, YFSETQ. Deletions cut 0 bases from V and 5 bases from J, with 14 bases between. The CDR3 extends over 15 amino acids. The CDR3 DNA reads TGCGCCAGCAGCTTGGGGATGGGAGGGGTGACTGAAGCTTTCTTT. It translates to CASSLGMGGVTEAFF. The entire variable domain, with the rest obtained from reference TRBV5-1 and TRBJ1-1, is as follows: KAGVTQTPRYLIKTRGQQVTLSCSPISGHRSVSWYQQTPGQGLQFLFEYFSETQRNKGNFPGRFSGRQFSNSRSEMNVSTLELGDSALYLCASSLGMGGVTEAFFGQGTRLTVV.

The rearrangement joins TRBV10-1 to TRBJ1-5; D gene uncertain. Germline CDR1 WNHNN, CDR2 SYGVQD (reference sequence). Between the trimmed V and J ends, which lost 4 bases and 8 bases, there was a span of 12 bases. CDR3 length equals 13 residues. CDR3 residues: CASSGGHWEPQHF. CDR3 nucleotides: TGCGCCAGCAGTGGAGGGCACTGGGAGCCCCAGCATTTT.

The genes are TRBV27 and TRBJ1-5, with a tentative D call TRBD1 (6 bases). Germline V gene sequence: CDR1 MNHEY, CDR2 SMNVEV (reference sequence). The CDR3 spans 15 residues. The ends were cut back, 2 bases at V and 2 bases at J, with 10 bases in the middle. The DNA of the CDR3 is TGTGCCAGCAGTTTAGAGGGGGAGGGCAATCAGCCCCAGCATTTT. Translation gives CASSLEGEGNQPQHF.

V gene TRBV19 combines with J gene TRBJ2-2, with D perhaps matching TRBD2 (6 bases). Germline V gene sequence: CDR1 LNHDA, CDR2 SQIVND (reference sequence). The CDR3 sequence is 14 residues long. V dropped 1 base and J dropped 6 bases, with 9 bases sitting between them. The CDR3 loop reads CASSIVWGAGELFF. The CDR3, as DNA: TGTGCCAGTAGTATAGTCTGGGGGGCCGGGGAGCTGTTTTTT.

The table lists this clone with a few counts. The chain is built from TRBV3-1 (or the pseudogene TRBV3-2) and TRBJ1-1, with D possibly matching TRBD1 (5 bases). Germline V gene lookup returns CDR1 LGHDT and CDR2 YNNKEL (reference sequence). The V gene lost 2 bases and the J gene lost 1 base, with 8 bases spanning the gap. The CDR3 loop spans 14 amino acids. The CDR3 DNA reads as TGTGCCAGCAGCCAATTGCAGGGGAACACTGAAGCTTTCTTT. Protein sequence: CASSQLQGNTEAFF.

This chain joins TRBV4-1 and TRBJ2-2, with 8 bases lining up with TRBD1. The CDR3 covers 16 residues. J lost 2 bases, V lost 2 bases, and 4 bases had no gene match. Per the germline V gene, CDR1 is MGHRA and CDR2 is YSYEKL. The CDR3 DNA follows: TGCGCCAGCAGCCAACCGACAGGGGAAAACACCGGGGAGCTGTTTTTT. Translation gives CASSQPTGENTGELFF.

The CDR3 DNA reads as TGTGCCAGCAGCTGGGCAGGGGGCGGGAACACTGAAGCTTTCTTT. Amino acids: CASSWAGGGNTEAFF. The chain couples TRBV7-9 to TRBJ1-1; 8 positions match TRBD1. V trimming: 4 bases; J trimming: 1 base; junction bases outside the gene matches: 5. Germline values: CDR1 SEHNR, CDR2 FQNEAQ (reference sequence). The CDR3 sequence is 15 residues long.

This chain links TRBV18 with TRBJ1-4, with D hard to call. Germline assignment: CDR1 KGHSH and CDR2 LQKENI. The germline V and J ends were trimmed by 1 base and 0 bases, with 6 bases remaining between them. CDR3 length: 15 amino acids. CDR3 coding DNA: TGTGCCAGCTCACCACTCGCTGCAACTAATGAAAAACTGTTTTTT. Translating it yields CASSPLAATNEKLFF. Variable domain in full (rest from reference TRBV18 and TRBJ1-4): NAGVMQNPRHLVRRRGQEARLRCSPMKGHSHVYWYRQLPEEGLKFMVYLQKENIIDESGMPKERFSAEFPKEGPSILRIQQVVRGDSAAYFCASSPLAATNEKLFFGSGTQLSVL.

This clone has a single count. The chain is built from TRBV11-3 and TRBJ2-3; TRBD2 agrees at 8 bases. Trimming at V came to 4 bases and at J to 8 bases, leaving 8 bases not matched to a gene. Germline CDR1 SGHNT, CDR2 YENEEA. The CDR3 totals 14 residues. The CDR3 loop is CASSSGGATGTQYF. CDR3 DNA: TGTGCCAGCAGCTCGGGGGGGGCAACCGGTACGCAGTATTTT.

The chain couples TRBV30 to TRBJ1-4; tentatively, D is TRBD1 (5 bases). In germline, CDR1 is GTSNPN, CDR2 SVGIG (reference sequence). V lost 0 bases to trimming and J lost 11 bases, with 16 bases between them. CDR3 length equals 14 residues. The CDR3 DNA reads TGTGCCTGGAGTGTAGCAGGGTCCAGGGCGAAACTGTTTTTT. Its translation is CAWSVAGSRAKLFF.

This chain connects TRBV7-2 to TRBJ1-1; no clear D gene. Germline V gene lookup returns CDR1 SGHTA and CDR2 FQGNSA. The CDR3 covers 16 residues. V lost 1 base and J 0 bases, leaving 12 bases between the germline ends. The CDR3 bases are TGTGCCAGCAGCTTAGATCACAACCCAGTGAACACTGAAGCTTTCTTT. Encoded protein: CASSLDHNPVNTEAFF.

This chain uses TRBV7-2 with TRBJ1-6; D is undetermined. This CDR3 region has 13 residues. CDR1 is SGHTA and CDR2 is FQGNSA in the germline V gene. V was clipped by 8 bases and J by 6 bases, with 11 bases between them. DNA of the CDR3: TGTGCCAGCGAAAAGGACGGTAATTCACCCCTCCACTTT. This encodes CASEKDGNSPLHF.